The source of this T cell receptor (beta chain) is a study of T cell responses to AZD1222 COVID-19 vaccine. As for the study in general: Samples with a second dose at about 4 or about 12 weeks were pooled together. Findings and limits, study-wide: Regions 160-218 and 743-854 dominated among vaccine-associated CD4 TCRs spanning spike. The reported proportion of spike-specific TCRs targeting unmutated variant regions was nearly half. Donors in the cohort were predominantly white British and more often female, and clonal diversity was possibly underestimated.

The germline V gene has CDR1 MNHEY and CDR2 SVGAGI. With 0 bases removed from V and 4 bases from J, the gap between germline ends came to 10 bases. The CDR3 spans 15 residues. Clones were sequenced by immunoSEQ multiplex PCR, and TCRdb holds only the in-frame ones, with some missing. The profile shows about 180,000 clones, just over 90% of them singletons. To note about this clone: No antigen is known for it.

This chain uses TRBV6-5 with TRBJ1-3; D is uncertain. This TCR was sampled from an adult in good health. Sequencing was performed on peripheral blood, taken on day 0 of AZD1222 vaccination. The CDR3 nucleotides are TGTGCCAGCAGTTACTCGGAGGATTGGGGAAACACCATATATTTT. Protein sequence: CASSYSEDWGNTIYF.